This T cell receptor beta chain was found in a study of breast tumors, draining lymph nodes, adjacent tissues. The lymph nodes were axillary draining lymph nodes from breast cancer patients. The V and J ends lost 1 base and 11 bases, in that order; junction bases with no gene match: 18. The CDR3 covers 17 residues. Germline V gene sequence: CDR1 SGDLS, CDR2 YYNGEE. One entry per CDR3 protein, called by TCRdb with MiXCR from the multiplex PCR reads. This table holds 150,000 to 200,000 distinct CDR3 sequences, about 34% found once. This chain links TRBV9 with TRBJ2-3, with 8 bases identical to TRBD1. Sequenced sample: axillary lymph node tissue. The TCR was taken from a female donor with breast cancer. Some clones in this sample may be carry-over from other donors' samples. This CDR3 reads CASSVTVGQGFFDEQYF. The CDR3 bases are TGTGCCAGCAGCGTAACCGTAGGACAGGGATTTTTCGATGAGCAGTATTTT.